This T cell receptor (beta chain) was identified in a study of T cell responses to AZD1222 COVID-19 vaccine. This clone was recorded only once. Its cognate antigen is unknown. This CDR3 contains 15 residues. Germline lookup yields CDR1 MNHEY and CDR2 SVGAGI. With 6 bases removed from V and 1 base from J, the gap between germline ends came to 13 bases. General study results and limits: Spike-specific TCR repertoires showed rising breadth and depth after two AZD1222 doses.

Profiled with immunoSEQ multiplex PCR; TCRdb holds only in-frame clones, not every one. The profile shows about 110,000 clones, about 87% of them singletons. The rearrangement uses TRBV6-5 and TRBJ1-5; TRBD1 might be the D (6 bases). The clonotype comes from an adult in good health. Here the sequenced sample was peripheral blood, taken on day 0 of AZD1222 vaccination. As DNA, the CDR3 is TGTGCCAGCAGGAAAACAGGGATAAGCAATCAGCCCCAGCATTTT. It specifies CASRKTGISNQPQHF.